A selection of T cell receptor beta chains follows, all from one sample in a study of blood T cell repertoires in COVID-19. Repertoires were generated with immunoSEQ multiplex PCR, while TCRdb's copy carries only in-frame clones and drops some. The data show under 85,000 clones, 84% seen once. Material: peripheral blood. Receptors originate from a man aged 45-65 years with acute or convalescent COVID-19. The CDR3 runs from the conserved cysteine through the conserved F or W. A D gene is named only where the DNA matches it firmly. Clone size appears in some rows only: once, few, many, or a class for an expanded clone.

CDR3 protein: CASSLVRTSGGSGELFF
CDR3 DNA: TGTGCCAGCAGCTTAGTAAGGACTAGCGGGGGTTCCGGGGAGCTGTTTTTT
D gene: TRBD2
J gene: TRBJ2-2
clone size: once
V gene: TRBV7-2

CDR3 protein: CASSHIGGTEAFF
CDR3 DNA: TGTGCCAGCTCCCATATCGGGGGAACTGAAGCTTTCTTT
D gene: NA
J gene: TRBJ1-1
clone size: NA
V gene: TRBV3-1/TRBV3-2

CDR3 protein: CASSYPDRADTQYF
CDR3 DNA: TGTGCCAGCAGTTACCCCGACAGGGCAGATACGCAGTATTTT
D gene: TRBD1
J gene: TRBJ2-3
clone size: few
V gene: TRBV6-2/TRBV6-3

CDR3 protein: CASSMREALGEQYF
CDR3 DNA: TGTGCCAGTAGTATGAGAGAGGCGTTAGGCGAGCAGTACTTC
D gene: NA
J gene: TRBJ2-7
clone size: NA
V gene: TRBV19

CDR3 protein: CATSDPTRRHGYTF
CDR3 DNA: TGTGCCACCAGTGATCCGACACGCAGACATGGCTACACCTTC
D gene: NA
J gene: TRBJ1-2
clone size: NA
V gene: TRBV24-1

CDR3 protein: CASSIGTRGAYGYTF
CDR3 DNA: TGTGCCAGTAGTATAGGTACCCGGGGGGCCTATGGCTACACCTTC
D gene: NA
J gene: TRBJ1-2
clone size: NA
V gene: TRBV19

CDR3 protein: CASSLGQENYGYTF
CDR3 DNA: TGTGCCAGCAGCTTGGGACAGGAGAACTATGGCTACACCTTC
D gene: NA
J gene: TRBJ1-2
clone size: NA
V gene: TRBV5-6

CDR3 protein: CAISAAGGNTEAFF
CDR3 DNA: TGTGCCATCAGCGCCGCAGGGGGCAACACTGAAGCTTTCTTT
D gene: TRBD1
J gene: TRBJ1-1
clone size: once
V gene: TRBV10-3

CDR3 protein: CASSPGAGEFNEQFF
CDR3 DNA: TGTGCCAGCTCACCCGGGGCGGGAGAATTTAATGAGCAGTTCTTC
D gene: TRBD2
J gene: TRBJ2-1
clone size: NA
V gene: TRBV18

CDR3 protein: CASSQDGTGRSNQPQHF
CDR3 DNA: TGTGCCAGCAGCCAAGACGGAACAGGGCGCAGCAATCAGCCCCAGCATTTT
D gene: NA
J gene: TRBJ1-5
clone size: NA
V gene: TRBV4-2

CDR3 protein: CSAEWGENEQYF
CDR3 DNA: TGCAGCGCTGAATGGGGGGAGAACGAGCAGTACTTC
D gene: NA
J gene: TRBJ2-7
clone size: NA
V gene: TRBV29-1

CDR3 protein: CASSLEGRGRSSYNEQFF
CDR3 DNA: TGTGCCAGCAGCTTAGAAGGTCGGGGGAGGAGCTCCTACAATGAGCAGTTCTTC
D gene: NA
J gene: TRBJ2-1
clone size: few
V gene: TRBV7-6

CDR3 protein: CASSLGQGFGNTIYF
CDR3 DNA: TGCGCCAGCAGCTTGGGACAGGGATTTGGAAACACCATATATTTT
D gene: TRBD1
J gene: TRBJ1-3
clone size: NA
V gene: TRBV5-1

CDR3 protein: CASSVGGTSSYNEQFF
CDR3 DNA: TGTGCCAGCAGCGTAGGCGGCACTAGCTCCTACAATGAGCAGTTCTTC
D gene: NA
J gene: TRBJ2-1
clone size: NA
V gene: TRBV9

CDR3 protein: CASSSGQEKEKLFF
CDR3 DNA: TGCGCCAGCAGCTCCGGACAGGAGAAGGAAAAACTGTTTTTT
D gene: TRBD1
J gene: TRBJ1-4
clone size: NA
V gene: TRBV5-1

CDR3 protein: CASSFTGTRTLTDTQYF
CDR3 DNA: TGTGCCAGCAGTTTCACCGGGACTAGAACCCTCACAGATACGCAGTATTTT
D gene: TRBD2
J gene: TRBJ2-3
clone size: once
V gene: TRBV27

CDR3 protein: CAWSGLAARTGELFF
CDR3 DNA: TGTGCCTGGAGCGGACTAGCTGCCCGCACCGGGGAGCTGTTTTTT
D gene: TRBD2
J gene: TRBJ2-2
clone size: NA
V gene: TRBV30

CDR3 protein: CASSLPAYNSPLHF
CDR3 DNA: TGTGCCAGCAGCTTGCCAGCCTATAATTCACCCCTCCACTTT
D gene: NA
J gene: TRBJ1-6
clone size: NA
V gene: TRBV11-2

CDR3 protein: CASSQTPTEAEFF
CDR3 DNA: TGTGCCAGCAGCCAGACCCCAACTGAGGCAGAATTTTTT
D gene: NA
J gene: TRBJ1-5
clone size: NA
V gene: TRBV6-6

CDR3 protein: CASSQDRDQPQHF
CDR3 DNA: TGCGCCAGCAGCCAGGACAGAGATCAGCCCCAGCATTTT
D gene: NA
J gene: TRBJ1-5
clone size: few
V gene: TRBV5-1

CDR3 protein: CASSLQGYNEQFF
CDR3 DNA: TGTGCCAGCAGCTTACAGGGCTACAATGAGCAGTTCTTC
D gene: NA
J gene: TRBJ2-1
clone size: NA
V gene: TRBV7-3

CDR3 protein: CASSLRVPGDTQYF
CDR3 DNA: TGTGCCAGCAGCCTCCGGGTCCCCGGGGATACGCAGTATTTT
D gene: NA
J gene: TRBJ2-3
clone size: NA
V gene: TRBV7-2

CDR3 protein: CASSPRTSGSGNEQFF
CDR3 DNA: TGTGCCAGCAGCCCCCGGACTAGCGGGAGCGGGAATGAGCAGTTCTTC
D gene: TRBD2
J gene: TRBJ2-1
clone size: NA
V gene: TRBV7-8

CDR3 protein: CAWSVAVEQYF
CDR3 DNA: TGTGCCTGGAGTGTGGCCGTCGAGCAGTACTTC
D gene: NA
J gene: TRBJ2-7
clone size: few
V gene: TRBV30

CDR3 protein: CASSEAGGIVDTQYF
CDR3 DNA: TGTGCCAGCAGTGAAGCGGGGGGTATAGTCGATACGCAGTATTTT
D gene: NA
J gene: TRBJ2-3
clone size: NA
V gene: TRBV6-1

CDR3 protein: CASSLAGNTDTQYF
CDR3 DNA: TGTGCCAGCAGTTTAGCGGGGAACACAGATACGCAGTATTTT
D gene: NA
J gene: TRBJ2-3
clone size: NA
V gene: TRBV28

CDR3 protein: CASSETGDGYGYTF
CDR3 DNA: TGTGCCAGCAGCGAAACAGGGGACGGCTATGGCTACACCTTC
D gene: TRBD1
J gene: TRBJ1-2
clone size: NA
V gene: TRBV7-9

CDR3 protein: CASSSTGSGNTIYF
CDR3 DNA: TGTGCCAGCAGCTCTACAGGGTCAGGAAACACCATATATTTT
D gene: NA
J gene: TRBJ1-3
clone size: NA
V gene: TRBV7-9

CDR3 protein: CSVVSGRLETQYF
CDR3 DNA: TGCAGCGTTGTTAGCGGGAGATTGGAGACCCAGTACTTC
D gene: TRBD2
J gene: TRBJ2-5
clone size: NA
V gene: TRBV29-1

CDR3 protein: CASSLAGSYGYTF
CDR3 DNA: TGTGCCAGCAGTTTAGCGGGTTCTTATGGCTACACCTTC
D gene: NA
J gene: TRBJ1-2
clone size: NA
V gene: TRBV27

CDR3 protein: CASSQNSGLLNEKLFF
CDR3 DNA: TGTGCCAGCAGCCAAAATTCAGGGCTACTTAATGAAAAACTGTTTTTT
D gene: NA
J gene: TRBJ1-4
clone size: NA
V gene: TRBV4-2

CDR3 protein: CASSLDRVFYEQYF
CDR3 DNA: TGTGCCAGCAGCTTAGACAGGGTTTTCTACGAGCAGTACTTC
D gene: NA
J gene: TRBJ2-7
clone size: NA
V gene: TRBV11-2

CDR3 protein: CASSEGQQQYF
CDR3 DNA: TGTGCCAGCAGCGAGGGACAGCAGCAGTACTTC
D gene: TRBD1
J gene: TRBJ2-7
clone size: NA
V gene: TRBV5-6

CDR3 protein: CASSLQGYEQYF
CDR3 DNA: TGTGCCAGCAGTTTACAGGGCTACGAGCAGTACTTC
D gene: NA
J gene: TRBJ2-7
clone size: NA
V gene: TRBV28

CDR3 protein: CAISGGLAGNNEQFF
CDR3 DNA: TGTGCCATCAGTGGAGGACTAGCGGGGAACAATGAACAGTTCTTC
D gene: TRBD2
J gene: TRBJ2-1
clone size: NA
V gene: TRBV10-3

CDR3 protein: CASSQTVRPLMGGYTF
CDR3 DNA: TGTGCCAGCAGCCAGACAGTGAGACCTCTGATGGGTGGCTACACCTTC
D gene: NA
J gene: TRBJ1-2
clone size: NA
V gene: TRBV9

CDR3 protein: CASSLSSGADTQYF
CDR3 DNA: TGTGCCAGCAGTTTATCTTCGGGGGCAGATACGCAGTATTTT
D gene: NA
J gene: TRBJ2-3
clone size: NA
V gene: TRBV27

CDR3 protein: CASSWAQREQYF
CDR3 DNA: TGTGCCAGCAGTTGGGCCCAGCGGGAGCAGTACTTC
D gene: NA
J gene: TRBJ2-7
clone size: NA
V gene: TRBV12-3/TRBV12-4

CDR3 protein: CATSSLMNTEAFF
CDR3 DNA: TGTGCCACCAGCAGTCTAATGAACACTGAAGCTTTCTTT
D gene: NA
J gene: TRBJ1-1
clone size: NA
V gene: TRBV15

CDR3 protein: CASSRAVRETQYF
CDR3 DNA: TGTGCCAGTAGTAGGGCCGTACGGGAGACCCAGTACTTC
D gene: NA
J gene: TRBJ2-5
clone size: NA
V gene: TRBV19

CDR3 protein: CASGTPETGKETQYF
CDR3 DNA: TGCGCCAGCGGCACTCCCGAAACAGGGAAAGAGACCCAGTACTTC
D gene: NA
J gene: TRBJ2-5
clone size: once
V gene: TRBV5-1

CDR3 protein: CASSSPSWVAPNEQFF
CDR3 DNA: TGTGCCAGCAGTTCTCCCTCGTGGGTAGCTCCCAATGAGCAGTTCTTC
D gene: NA
J gene: TRBJ2-1
clone size: NA
V gene: TRBV28

CDR3 protein: CASTMGQGYGYTF
CDR3 DNA: TGTGCCAGCACTATGGGACAGGGCTATGGCTACACCTTC
D gene: TRBD1
J gene: TRBJ1-2
clone size: NA
V gene: TRBV2

CDR3 protein: CASSPGASYEQYF
CDR3 DNA: TGTGCCAGCTCACCAGGGGCTTCCTACGAGCAGTACTTC
D gene: NA
J gene: TRBJ2-7
clone size: NA
V gene: TRBV18

CDR3 protein: CASSAGVASYEQYF
CDR3 DNA: TGTGCCAGTAGCGCAGGGGTTGCCTCCTACGAGCAGTACTTC
D gene: NA
J gene: TRBJ2-7
clone size: NA
V gene: TRBV19

CDR3 protein: CASGRTASTDTQYF
CDR3 DNA: TGTGCCAGCGGAAGGACAGCTAGCACAGATACGCAGTATTTT
D gene: NA
J gene: TRBJ2-3
clone size: NA
V gene: TRBV7-9